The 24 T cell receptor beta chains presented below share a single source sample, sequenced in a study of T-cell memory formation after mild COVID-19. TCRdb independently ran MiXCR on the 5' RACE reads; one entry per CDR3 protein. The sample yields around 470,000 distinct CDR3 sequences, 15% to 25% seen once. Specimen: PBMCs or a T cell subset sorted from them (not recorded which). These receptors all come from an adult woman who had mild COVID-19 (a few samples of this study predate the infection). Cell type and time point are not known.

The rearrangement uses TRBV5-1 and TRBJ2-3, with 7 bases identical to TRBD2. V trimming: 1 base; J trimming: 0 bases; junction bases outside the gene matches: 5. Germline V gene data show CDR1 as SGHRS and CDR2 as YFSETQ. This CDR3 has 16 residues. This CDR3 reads CASSLWAGVSTDTQYF. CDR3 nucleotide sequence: TGCGCCAGCAGCTTGTGGGCGGGGGTGAGCACAGATACGCAGTATTTT.

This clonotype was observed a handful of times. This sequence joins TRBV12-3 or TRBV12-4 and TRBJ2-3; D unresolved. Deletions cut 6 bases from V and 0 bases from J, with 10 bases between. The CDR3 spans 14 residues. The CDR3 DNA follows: TGTGCCAGCAGCTCGACTGACAGCACAGATACGCAGTATTTT. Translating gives CASSSTDSTDTQYF.

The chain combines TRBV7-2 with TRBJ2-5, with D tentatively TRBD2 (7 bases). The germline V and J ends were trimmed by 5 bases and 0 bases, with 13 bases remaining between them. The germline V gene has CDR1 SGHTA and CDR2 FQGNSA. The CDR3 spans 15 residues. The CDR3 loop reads CASSGGGQNQETQYF. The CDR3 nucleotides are TGTGCCAGCAGCGGGGGGGGCCAGAACCAAGAGACCCAGTACTTC.

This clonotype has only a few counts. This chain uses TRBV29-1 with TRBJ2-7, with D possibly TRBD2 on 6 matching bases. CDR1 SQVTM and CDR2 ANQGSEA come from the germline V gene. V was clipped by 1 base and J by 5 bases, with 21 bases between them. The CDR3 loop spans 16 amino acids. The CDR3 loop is CSVEAPEGREGHEQYF. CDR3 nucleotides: TGCAGCGTTGAAGCGCCGGAGGGCAGGGAAGGCCACGAGCAGTACTTC.

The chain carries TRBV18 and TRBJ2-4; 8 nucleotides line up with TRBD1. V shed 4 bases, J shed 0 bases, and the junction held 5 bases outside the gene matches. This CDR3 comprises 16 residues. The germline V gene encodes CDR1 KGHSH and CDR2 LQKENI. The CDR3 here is CASSRDRRLAKNIQYF. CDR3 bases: TGTGCCAGCTCACGGGACAGGAGATTAGCCAAAAACATTCAGTACTTC. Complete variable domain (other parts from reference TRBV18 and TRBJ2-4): NAGVMQNPRHLVRRRGQEARLRCSPMKGHSHVYWYRQLPEEGLKFMVYLQKENIIDESGMPKERFSAEFPKEGPSILRIQQVVRGDSAAYFCASSRDRRLAKNIQYFGAGTRLSVL.

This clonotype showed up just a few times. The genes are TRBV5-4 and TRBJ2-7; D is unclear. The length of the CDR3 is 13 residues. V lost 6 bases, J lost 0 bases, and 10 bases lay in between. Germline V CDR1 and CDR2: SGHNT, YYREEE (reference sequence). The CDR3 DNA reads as TGTGCCAGCACAGACGTTGGCTCCTACGAGCAGTACTTC. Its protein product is CASTDVGSYEQYF.

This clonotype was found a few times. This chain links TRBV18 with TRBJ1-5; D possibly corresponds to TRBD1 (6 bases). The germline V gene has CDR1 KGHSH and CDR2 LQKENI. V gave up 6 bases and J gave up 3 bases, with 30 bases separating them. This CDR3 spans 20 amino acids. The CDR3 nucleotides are TGTGCCAGCTCTCCGAAAGGGGGAACCACAGGCGTCGGAGCCAATCAGCCCCAGCATTTT. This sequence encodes CASSPKGGTTGVGANQPQHF.

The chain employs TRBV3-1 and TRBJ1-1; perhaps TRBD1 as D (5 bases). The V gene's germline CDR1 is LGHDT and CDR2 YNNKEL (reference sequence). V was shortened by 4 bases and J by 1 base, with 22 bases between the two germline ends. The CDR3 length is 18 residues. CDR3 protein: CASSRFHPVGRRNTEAFF. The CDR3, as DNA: TGTGCCAGCAGCCGCTTCCACCCGGTGGGACGTCGGAACACTGAAGCTTTCTTT.

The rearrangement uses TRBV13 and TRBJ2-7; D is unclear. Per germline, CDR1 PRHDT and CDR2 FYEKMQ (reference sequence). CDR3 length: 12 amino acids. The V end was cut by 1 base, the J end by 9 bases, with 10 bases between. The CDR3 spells CASSLDGKVQYF. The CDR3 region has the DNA TGTGCCAGCAGCTTAGACGGTAAGGTGCAGTACTTC. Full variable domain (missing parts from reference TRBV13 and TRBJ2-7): AAGVIQSPRHLIKEKRETATLKCYPIPRHDTVYWYQQGPGQDPQFLISFYEKMQSDKGSIPDRFSAQQFSDYHSELNMSSLELGDSALYFCASSLDGKVQYFGPGTRLTVT.

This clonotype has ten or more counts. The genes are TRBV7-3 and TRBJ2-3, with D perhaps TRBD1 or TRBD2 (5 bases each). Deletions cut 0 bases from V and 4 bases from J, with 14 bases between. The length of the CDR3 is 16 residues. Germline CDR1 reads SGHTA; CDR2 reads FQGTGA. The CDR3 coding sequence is TGTGCCAGCAGCTTAACGCCGGGACCCCCCTCAGATACGCAGTATTTT. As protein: CASSLTPGPPSDTQYF. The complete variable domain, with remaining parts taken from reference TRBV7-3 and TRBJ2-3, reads GAGVSQTPSNKVTEKGKYVELRCDPISGHTALYWYRQSLGQGPEFLIYFQGTGAADDSGLPNDRFFAVRPEGSVSTLKIQRTERGDSAVYLCASSLTPGPPSDTQYFGPGTRLTVL.

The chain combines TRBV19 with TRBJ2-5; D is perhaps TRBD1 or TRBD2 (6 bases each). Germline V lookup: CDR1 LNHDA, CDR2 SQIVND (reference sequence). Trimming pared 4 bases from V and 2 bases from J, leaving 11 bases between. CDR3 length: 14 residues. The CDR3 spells CASSRGARQETQYF. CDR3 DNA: TGTGCCAGTAGTAGGGGGGCGAGGCAAGAGACCCAGTACTTC. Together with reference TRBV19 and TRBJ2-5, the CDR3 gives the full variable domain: DGGITQSPKYLFRKEGQNVTLSCEQNLNHDAMYWYRQDPGQGLRLIYYSQIVNDFQKGDIAEGYSVSREKKESFPLTVTSAQKNPTAFYLCASSRGARQETQYFGPGTRLLVL.

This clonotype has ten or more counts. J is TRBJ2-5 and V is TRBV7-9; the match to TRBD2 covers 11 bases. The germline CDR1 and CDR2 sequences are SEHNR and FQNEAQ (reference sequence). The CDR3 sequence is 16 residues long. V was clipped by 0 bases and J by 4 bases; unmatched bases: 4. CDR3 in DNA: TGTGCCAGCAGCTTAGCCCCTAGCGGGAGGCCAGAGACCCAGTACTTC. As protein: CASSLAPSGRPETQYF.

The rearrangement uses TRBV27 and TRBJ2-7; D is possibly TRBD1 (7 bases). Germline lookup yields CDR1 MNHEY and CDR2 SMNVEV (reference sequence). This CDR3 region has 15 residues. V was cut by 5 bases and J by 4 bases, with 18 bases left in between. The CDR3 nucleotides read TGTGCCAGCAGTAAGACAGGGAAGGAGGGATACGAGCAGTACTTC. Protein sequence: CASSKTGKEGYEQYF.

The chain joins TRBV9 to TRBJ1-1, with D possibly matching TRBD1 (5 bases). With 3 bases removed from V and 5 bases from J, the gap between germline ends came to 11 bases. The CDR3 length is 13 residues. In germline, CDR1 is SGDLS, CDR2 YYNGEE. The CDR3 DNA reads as TGTGCCAGCAGCGACAGGACGAGAACTGAAGCTTTCTTT. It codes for CASSDRTRTEAFF.

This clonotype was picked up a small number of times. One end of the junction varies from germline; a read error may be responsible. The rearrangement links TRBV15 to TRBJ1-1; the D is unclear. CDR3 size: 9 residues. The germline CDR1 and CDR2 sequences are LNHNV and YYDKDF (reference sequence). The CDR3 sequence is CATSREGGF. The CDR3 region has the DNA TGTGCCACCAGCAGAGAGGGAGGCTTC.

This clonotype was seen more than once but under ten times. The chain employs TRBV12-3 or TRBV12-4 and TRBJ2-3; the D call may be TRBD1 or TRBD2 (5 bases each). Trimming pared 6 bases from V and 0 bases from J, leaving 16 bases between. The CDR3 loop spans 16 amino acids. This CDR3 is CASRPGRRSSTDTQYF. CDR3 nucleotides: TGTGCCAGCAGGCCGGGACGCAGATCTAGCACAGATACGCAGTATTTT.

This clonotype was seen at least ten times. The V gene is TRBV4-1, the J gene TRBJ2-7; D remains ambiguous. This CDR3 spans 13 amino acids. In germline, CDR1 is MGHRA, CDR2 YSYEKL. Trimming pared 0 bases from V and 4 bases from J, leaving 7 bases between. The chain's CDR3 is CASSQDDRYEQYF. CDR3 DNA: TGCGCCAGCAGCCAAGATGATCGATACGAGCAGTACTTC.

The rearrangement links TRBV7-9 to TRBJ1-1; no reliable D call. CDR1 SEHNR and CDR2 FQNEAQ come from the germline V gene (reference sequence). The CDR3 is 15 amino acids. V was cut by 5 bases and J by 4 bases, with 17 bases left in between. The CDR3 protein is CASSVDRNVGTEAFF. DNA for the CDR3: TGTGCCAGCAGCGTAGACCGCAACGTCGGCACTGAAGCTTTCTTT.

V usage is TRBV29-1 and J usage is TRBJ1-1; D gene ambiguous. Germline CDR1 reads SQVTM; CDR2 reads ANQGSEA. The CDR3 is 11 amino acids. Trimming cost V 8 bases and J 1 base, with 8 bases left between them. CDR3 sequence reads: CSSRRNTEAFF. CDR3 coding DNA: TGCAGCTCGCGGAGGAACACTGAAGCTTTCTTT.

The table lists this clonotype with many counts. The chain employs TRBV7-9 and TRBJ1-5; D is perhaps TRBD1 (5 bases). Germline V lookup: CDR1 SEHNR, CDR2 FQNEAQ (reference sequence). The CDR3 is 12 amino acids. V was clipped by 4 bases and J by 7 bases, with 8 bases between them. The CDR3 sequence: CASSSRGQPQHF. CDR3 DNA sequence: TGTGCCAGCAGCTCACGGGGGCAGCCCCAGCATTTT.

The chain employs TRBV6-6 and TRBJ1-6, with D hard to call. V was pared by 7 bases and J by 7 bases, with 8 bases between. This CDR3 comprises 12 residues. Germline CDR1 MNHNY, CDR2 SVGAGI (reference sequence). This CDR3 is CASKEVNSPLHF. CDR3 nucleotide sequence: TGTGCCAGCAAGGAGGTGAATTCACCCCTCCACTTT.

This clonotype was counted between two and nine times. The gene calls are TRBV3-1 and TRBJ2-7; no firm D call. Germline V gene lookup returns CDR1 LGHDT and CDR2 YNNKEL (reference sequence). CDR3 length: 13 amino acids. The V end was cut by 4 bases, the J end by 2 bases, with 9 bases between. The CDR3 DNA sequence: TGTGCCAGCAGCCTCTACGGTCCCTACGAGCAGTACTTC. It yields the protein CASSLYGPYEQYF.

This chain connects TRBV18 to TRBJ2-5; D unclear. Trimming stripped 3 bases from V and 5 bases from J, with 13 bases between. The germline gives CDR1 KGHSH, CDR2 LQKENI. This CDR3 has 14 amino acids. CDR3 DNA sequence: TGTGCCAGCTCACCCGCCGGGTGGGCGGAGACCCAGTACTTC. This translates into CASSPAGWAETQYF.

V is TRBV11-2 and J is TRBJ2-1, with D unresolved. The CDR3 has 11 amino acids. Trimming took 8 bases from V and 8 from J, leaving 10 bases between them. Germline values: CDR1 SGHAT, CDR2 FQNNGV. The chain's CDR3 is CASDLGYEQFF. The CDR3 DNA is TGTGCCAGCGACCTAGGGTATGAGCAGTTCTTC.